These 17 T cell receptor beta chains share one sample of origin, sequenced in a study of shared clonotypes between healthy human individuals. Clones were read by immunoSEQ multiplex PCR, and TCRdb kept only the in-frame ones, dropping some. The sample has some 650,000 clones, approximately 97% seen once. The sequenced sample consisted of naive CD4+ T cells sorted from blood. As to subset: CD45RA+ positively selected. The receptors shown here come from a woman under 40 in good health.

This clone was counted once. This sequence joins TRBV7-9 and TRBJ1-1; TRBD1 matches at 10 bases. Losses at the gene ends were 5 bases for V and 4 bases for J; bases not matched to a gene: 7. CDR3 length equals 15 residues. The germline V gene encodes CDR1 SEHNR and CDR2 FQNEAQ (reference sequence). CDR3 sequence: CASSQGGDRGTEAFF. The CDR3 DNA reads as TGTGCCAGCAGCCAAGGCGGGGACAGGGGCACTGAAGCTTTCTTT. Variable domain in full (rest from reference TRBV7-9 and TRBJ1-1): DTGVSQNPRHKITKRGQNVTFRCDPISEHNRLYWYRQTLGQGPEFLTYFQNEAQLEKSRLLSDRFSAERPKGSFSTLEIQRTEQGDSAMYLCASSQGGDRGTEAFFGQGTRLTVV.

This chain links TRBV5-6 with TRBJ1-1; unclear D gene. This CDR3 is built from 13 residues. Trimming took 5 bases from V and 5 from J, leaving 13 bases between them. Germline V CDR1 and CDR2: SGHDT, YYEEEE. This chain's CDR3 is CASSRGVGTEAFF. CDR3 DNA sequence: TGTGCCAGCAGTCGGGGAGTGGGTACTGAAGCTTTCTTT.

The rearrangement links TRBV2 to TRBJ1-4; the D gene is possibly TRBD1 (5 bases). Germline CDR1 and CDR2: SNHLY and FYNNEI. The length of the CDR3 is 17 residues. Trimming took 11 bases from V and 4 from J, leaving 26 bases between them. CDR3 DNA sequence: TGTGCCTGCAAGGGGTGGAAGGCCTCCCCATTTAATGAAAAACTGTTTTTT. This gives the protein CACKGWKASPFNEKLFF.

The V and J genes are TRBV7-6 and TRBJ2-7, with D possibly being TRBD1 (6 bases). There are 14 residues in the CDR3. Germline lookup yields CDR1 SGHVS and CDR2 FNYEAQ. Deletions cut 8 bases from V and 0 bases from J, with 14 bases between. The DNA of the CDR3 is TGTGCCAGCCGCCAGGGGCCGAGCTCCTACGAGCAGTACTTC. This translates into CASRQGPSSYEQYF.

This sequence joins TRBV9 and TRBJ2-3, with TRBD2 identical over 9 bases. The V segment lost 0 bases and the J segment 6 bases; nucleotides outside the gene matches: 11. Germline V CDR1 and CDR2: SGDLS, YYNGEE. CDR3 size: 17 residues. The chain's CDR3 is CASSVDIGGRAGDTQYF. Written as DNA, the CDR3 is TGTGCCAGCAGCGTAGACATCGGCGGGAGGGCCGGGGATACGCAGTATTTT.

This chain joins TRBV7-2 and TRBJ2-2; D gene ambiguous. This CDR3 is 16 amino acids long. Looked up from germline, CDR1 is SGHTA and CDR2 is FQGNSA. V lost 0 bases, J lost 1 base, and 9 bases lay in between. The CDR3 reads CASSLASLVNTGELFF. The CDR3 DNA reads TGTGCCAGCAGCTTAGCGTCACTTGTGAACACCGGGGAGCTGTTTTTT.

This chain links TRBV28 with TRBJ2-7; D remains unclear. The CDR3 spans 12 residues. From germline, CDR1 is MDHEN and CDR2 SYDVKM. V lost 9 bases and J 4 bases, leaving 13 bases between the germline ends. The CDR3 nucleotides read TGTGCCAGTACAGCTACCGCGTACGAGCAGTACTTC. Protein: CASTATAYEQYF.

This clone was seen once. V and J are TRBV28 and TRBJ1-5; 8 bases are a match to TRBD1. The CDR3 spans 16 residues. The germline V gene encodes CDR1 MDHEN and CDR2 SYDVKM. After removal of 3 bases from V and 8 bases from J, the junction contained 12 bases not matched to a gene. In DNA, the CDR3 is TGTGCCAGCAGTTTCTCCGGGACAGGAGGAGGTGAGCCCCAGCATTTT. This sequence encodes CASSFSGTGGGEPQHF.

The chain is built from TRBV7-9 and TRBJ2-7; D remains ambiguous. This CDR3 comprises 14 residues. Germline CDR1 reads SEHNR; CDR2 reads FQNEAQ (reference sequence). Between the trimmed V and J ends, which lost 5 bases and 0 bases, there was a span of 11 bases. The chain's CDR3 is CASSPMWDSYEQYF. Here the CDR3 DNA reads TGTGCCAGCAGCCCAATGTGGGACTCCTACGAGCAGTACTTC.

The chain is built from TRBV27 and TRBJ2-2; TRBD1 might be the D (5 bases). V gave up 1 base and J gave up 1 base, with 13 bases separating them. The CDR3 spans 17 residues. Germline V gives CDR1 MNHEY, CDR2 SMNVEV (reference sequence). This CDR3 is CASSLFTARVNTGELFF. CDR3 DNA sequence: TGTGCCAGCAGTTTATTTACGGCCAGGGTGAACACCGGGGAGCTGTTTTTT.

The J gene is TRBJ2-5, the V gene TRBV18; a weak D match, TRBD2 (6 bases). Germline-derived CDR1 and CDR2 are KGHSH and LQKENI. The CDR3 totals 14 residues. V lost 5 bases to trimming and J lost 1 base, with 11 bases between them. CDR3 sequence (DNA): TGTGCCAGCTCAGGGGGACTGATCCAAGAGACCCAGTACTTC. Translation gives CASSGGLIQETQYF.

The chain recombines TRBV7-2 with TRBJ1-1, with D unclear. V lost 5 bases to trimming and J lost 0 bases, with 13 bases between them. The CDR3 totals 15 residues. The germline CDR1 and CDR2 sequences are SGHTA and FQGNSA. The CDR3 is CASSPPRGLNTEAFF. The CDR3 region has the DNA TGTGCCAGCAGCCCACCCCGGGGTCTGAACACTGAAGCTTTCTTT.

V is TRBV7-8 and J is TRBJ1-3, with no clear D. Between the trimmed V and J ends, which lost 5 bases and 7 bases, there was a span of 12 bases. The germline V gene has CDR1 SGHVS and CDR2 FQNEAQ. The CDR3 runs 13 residues. The CDR3 DNA is TGTGCCAGCAGCGAGAGGACCTTTAACACCATATATTTT. It is translated as CASSERTFNTIYF.

In DNA form, the CDR3 reads TGCGCCAGCAGCTTGTTCCAGGGTGTGTACAATGAGCAGTTCTTC. Protein: CASSLFQGVYNEQFF. The rearrangement uses TRBV5-1 and TRBJ2-1; weak D call: TRBD1 (5 bases). V shed 1 base and J shed 4 bases, with 12 bases lying between them. The CDR3 loop spans 15 amino acids. Germline loops: CDR1 SGHRS, CDR2 YFSETQ.

The V call is TRBV25-1, the J call TRBJ1-5, with TRBD1 matching over 10 bases. This CDR3 is 17 amino acids long. The germline gives CDR1 MGHDK, CDR2 SYGVNS. Unmatched junction bases numbered 11, after V lost 6 bases and J lost 3 bases. Here the CDR3 reads CASRPWDRGPHNQPQHF. Here the CDR3 DNA reads TGTGCCAGCAGGCCGTGGGACAGGGGCCCTCACAATCAGCCCCAGCATTTT.

This chain connects TRBV7-2 to TRBJ1-5; D unclear. Germline V gene lookup returns CDR1 SGHTA and CDR2 FQGNSA. This CDR3 comprises 17 residues. V was clipped by 1 base and J by 0 bases, with 13 bases between them. CDR3 amino acids: CASSLVGGPYSNQPQHF. The CDR3 region has the DNA TGTGCCAGCAGCTTAGTCGGCGGGCCATATAGCAATCAGCCCCAGCATTTT.

The rearrangement joins TRBV19 to TRBJ2-6; D is unresolved. V was trimmed by 5 bases and J by 1 base, leaving 9 bases between them. This CDR3 is 15 amino acids long. The germline gives CDR1 LNHDA, CDR2 SQIVND (reference sequence). The CDR3 DNA is TGTGCCAGTAGTGCCCTCGAATCTGGGGCCAACGTCCTGACTTTC. It codes for CASSALESGANVLTF.